Below, 20 T cell receptor beta chains from the same sample are listed, as sequenced in a study of blood T cells in healthy people across ages. Then a second PCR, running roughly 7 to 12 cycles, was carried out with a sample-barcoded 5' primer and a J-beta primer mix. TCRdb analysed the 5' RACE reads with MiXCR anew, one entry per CDR3 protein. In the table there are approximately 680,000 distinct CDR3 sequences, less than 40% of which are singletons. Input material: blood. These receptors were taken from a woman of 80 years or more in good health.

This clonotype appeared many times. The chain employs TRBV12-3 or TRBV12-4 and TRBJ2-5, with a weak D call TRBD1 (6 bases). This CDR3 contains 13 residues. V lost 5 bases and J 5 bases, leaving 12 bases between the germline ends. CDR3 DNA: TGTGCCAGCAGTCGCGACAGGCCGGAGACCCAGTACTTC. Protein sequence: CASSRDRPETQYF.

This sequence joins TRBV3-1 and TRBJ1-1; TRBD1 aligns across 9 bases. The germline gives CDR1 LGHDT, CDR2 YNNKEL (reference sequence). J lost 0 bases, V lost 6 bases, and 5 bases had no gene match. The CDR3 runs to 15 residues. The CDR3 spells CASRFTGGMNTEAFF. The CDR3 bases are TGTGCCAGCAGATTTACAGGGGGCATGAACACTGAAGCTTTCTTT.

There are many counts of this clonotype. This CDR3 reads CASRPPLNTEAFF. DNA of the CDR3: TGTGCCAGCAGACCCCCGCTGAACACTGAAGCTTTCTTT. The rearrangement uses TRBV6-2 or TRBV6-3 and TRBJ1-1; unclear D gene. The germline V gene encodes CDR1 MNHEY and CDR2 SVGEGT. This CDR3 has 13 residues. V lost 6 bases to trimming and J lost 0 bases, with 8 bases between them.

This clonotype appeared many times. The CDR3 nucleotides read TGTGCCAGCAGCATTCCGGGACAGGGATCAGGTGAGCAGTTCTTC. Translating gives CASSIPGQGSGEQFF. The genes are TRBV7-9 and TRBJ2-1, with 9 bases identical to TRBD1. CDR1 and CDR2 from the germline V gene are SEHNR and FQNEAQ (reference sequence). This CDR3 is built from 15 residues. With 5 bases clipped from V and 9 bases from J, the junction kept 11 bases outside the gene matches.

As to this clonotype: A read error may explain this, as a much larger clone is one base away. J is TRBJ1-1 and V is TRBV6-6; unclear D gene. In germline, CDR1 is MNHNY, CDR2 SVGAGI (reference sequence). The V end lost 2 bases, the J end lost 4 bases, and 11 bases lay between the germline ends. CDR3 length equals 14 residues. CDR3 DNA: TGTGCCAGCAGTTACAATGGGTTAGGCACTGAAGCTTTCTTT. It specifies CASSYNGLGTEAFF.

In this sample, this clonotype turned up many times. CDR3 nucleotides: TGTGCCACCAGCAGAGAAGGAATCACTGAAGCTTTCTTT. It specifies CATSREGITEAFF. This rearrangement joins TRBV15 to TRBJ1-1; D is unclear. Germline CDR1 and CDR2: LNHNV and YYDKDF (reference sequence). The V end was cut by 0 bases, the J end by 4 bases, with 6 bases between. The CDR3 has 13 amino acids.

Remarks on this clonotype: This may be a read error, as it is one base from a much larger clone. The chain links TRBV10-3 to TRBJ1-6; TRBD1 matches 10 bases. Germline V gene lookup returns CDR1 ENHRY and CDR2 SYGVKD. The trim removed 11 bases at V and 7 bases at J, leaving 8 bases unmatched. The CDR3 contains 14 residues. CDR3 sequence: CAVARTGGNSPLHF. The CDR3 region has the DNA TGTGCCGTCGCCCGGACAGGGGGGAATTCACCCCTCCACTTT.

On this clonotype itself: The junction departs from germline at one end; a sequencing error may be responsible. This rearrangement joins TRBV5-1 to TRBJ2-7, with D possibly matching TRBD2 (5 bases). The CDR3 consists of 14 residues. CDR1 is SGHRS, CDR2 YFSETQ, per germline. CDR3 sequence reads: CASGLAGGSNEQYF. DNA of the CDR3: TGCGCCAGCGGCTTGGCTGGCGGGTCTAACGAGCAGTACTTC.

As regards this clonotype: It may be a read error: a sequence one base away is much more abundant. The rearrangement uses TRBV7-3 and TRBJ1-2; TRBD1 aligns across 9 bases. Germline assignment: CDR1 SGHTA and CDR2 FQGTGA. V shed 5 bases, J shed 8 bases, and the junction held 9 bases outside the gene matches. The CDR3 runs 14 residues. The CDR3 reads CASSTTGGREGYTF. Written as DNA, the CDR3 is TGTGCCAGCAGCACCACAGGGGGCCGAGAAGGCTACACCTTC.

Notes on this clonotype: A much more abundant neighbour one base away suggests this may be a read error. The V gene is TRBV2, the J gene TRBJ2-5; TRBD2 matches 11 bases. V shed 2 bases and J 11 bases; nucleotides not matched to a gene: 13. The CDR3 contains 16 residues. The germline V gene has CDR1 SNHLY and CDR2 FYNNEI. The CDR3 region has the DNA TGTGCCAGCAGTGAAAGAGGACTAGCGGGTATGAATGAGCAGTACTTC. Translating it yields CASSERGLAGMNEQYF. Supplemented by reference TRBV2 and TRBJ2-5, the full variable domain reads EPEVTQTPSHQVTQMGQEVILRCVPISNHLYFYWYRQILGQKVEFLVSFYNNEISEKSEIFDDQFSVERPDGSNFTLKIRSTKLEDSAMYFCASSERGLAGMNEQYFGPGTRLLVL.

A remark on this clonotype: A much more abundant neighbour one base away suggests this may be a read error. V gene TRBV7-9 combines with J gene TRBJ2-4; 7 bases agree with TRBD2. The CDR3 runs to 14 residues. Trimming at V came to 7 bases and at J to 13 bases, leaving 16 bases not matched to a gene. Germline V gives CDR1 SEHNR, CDR2 FQNEAQ (reference sequence). The CDR3 sequence: CASILTRDYNEQYF. CDR3 DNA sequence: TGTGCCAGCATCCTTACCCGGGACTACAATGAGCAGTACTTC.

This clonotype was detected ten times or more. V usage is TRBV7-8 and J usage is TRBJ1-5; D perhaps matches TRBD1 (6 bases). Per the germline V gene, CDR1 is SGHVS and CDR2 is FQNEAQ. The V gene lost 4 bases and the J gene lost 2 bases, with 18 bases spanning the gap. This CDR3 is 17 amino acids long. The CDR3 DNA is TGTGCCAGCAGCTCCGGACAGACCGGGATGGGCAATCAGCCCCAGCATTTT. This sequence encodes CASSSGQTGMGNQPQHF.

The chain couples TRBV27 to TRBJ1-1, with a possible D match to TRBD1 (5 bases). Trimming left V 6 bases short and J 1 base short, with 15 bases between. The V gene's germline CDR1 is MNHEY and CDR2 SMNVEV (reference sequence). This CDR3 is 15 amino acids long. CDR3 nucleotides: TGTGCCAGCAGCCAACGCCCGAGGGGGAACACTGAAGCTTTCTTT. It codes for CASSQRPRGNTEAFF.

The genes are TRBV5-6 and TRBJ2-6; D uncertain. The CDR3 runs to 15 residues. Trimming pared 1 base from V and 3 bases from J, leaving 8 bases between. Germline CDR1 is SGHDT and CDR2 is YYEEEE. Written as DNA, the CDR3 is TGTGCCAGCAGCTTGCAGGACGGTGGGGCCAACGTCCTGACTTTC. It specifies CASSLQDGGANVLTF.

With respect to this clonotype: Being one base from a much bigger clone, this may be a read error. CDR3 DNA sequence: TGTGCCATCAGTATATCAGGGAATGGCTACACCTTC. Translated: CAISISGNGYTF. This chain connects TRBV10-3 to TRBJ1-2, with a weak D call TRBD1 (5 bases). The CDR3 totals 12 residues. Germline values: CDR1 ENHRY, CDR2 SYGVKD. V lost 5 bases, J lost 6 bases, and 10 bases lay in between.

The genes are TRBV24-1 and TRBJ1-4; D is undetermined. This CDR3 region has 15 residues. Germline-derived CDR1 and CDR2 are KGHDR and SFDVKD. V was clipped by 2 bases and J by 8 bases, with 14 bases between them. The CDR3: CATSDSRDSSEKLFF. For the CDR3, the DNA is TGTGCCACCAGTGATTCACGAGATTCCAGCGAAAAACTGTTTTTT.

There are a few counts of this clonotype. The rearrangement links TRBV11-1 to TRBJ1-2; a weak D match, TRBD1 (5 bases). Germline loops: CDR1 SGHAT, CDR2 FQDESV (reference sequence). Trimming removed 2 bases from V and 6 bases from J, with 19 bases in between. This CDR3 is built from 16 residues. The DNA for the CDR3 is TGTGCCAGCAGCTTACCCTATTCGGCAGGGAATAATGGCTACACCTTC. This codes for CASSLPYSAGNNGYTF. Filled out from reference TRBV11-1 and TRBJ1-2, the complete variable domain reads EAEVAQSPRYKITEKSQAVAFWCDPISGHATLYWYRQILGQGPELLVQFQDESVVDDSQLPKDRFSAERLKGVDSTLKIQPAELGDSAMYLCASSLPYSAGNNGYTFGSGTRLTVV.

This rearrangement joins TRBV25-1 to TRBJ1-2; D is unclear. CDR3 length: 13 residues. CDR1 and CDR2 (germline): MGHDK, SYGVNS. V lost 2 bases and J 4 bases, leaving 8 bases between the germline ends. The chain's CDR3 is CASSERAGYGYTF. DNA for the CDR3: TGTGCCAGCAGTGAACGGGCAGGCTATGGCTACACCTTC.

This clonotype has only one observation. The chain links TRBV4-3 to TRBJ2-3; D unresolved. The V gene's germline CDR1 is LGHNA and CDR2 YSLEER. V was cut by 1 base and J by 4 bases, with 6 bases left in between. The CDR3 loop spans 13 amino acids. The CDR3 nucleotides are TGCGCCAGCAGCCAAGTCCGGTCAGATACGCAGTATTTT. Translation: CASSQVRSDTQYF.

In its sample, this clonotype was seen many times. J is TRBJ1-2 and V is TRBV10-3, with D uncertain. Trimming removed 7 bases from V and 2 bases from J, with 17 bases in between. The CDR3 has 15 residues. Germline loops: CDR1 ENHRY, CDR2 SYGVKD. The CDR3 loop reads CAIKGDGEKNYGYTF. Written as DNA, the CDR3 is TGTGCCATCAAAGGCGACGGGGAGAAAAACTATGGCTACACCTTC.